What follows are 21 T cell receptor beta chains derived from one specimen sequenced in a study of blood T cell repertoires in COVID-19. Assay used: immunoSEQ multiplex PCR; TCRdb lists only in-frame clones, some missing. The sample lists 200,000 to 250,000 clones, 70% to 90% occurring once. Specimen: PBMCs or T cells enriched from blood (not recorded which). These receptors were obtained from a man between 25 and 39 years old who had recovered from COVID-19.

The V call is TRBV5-1, the J call TRBJ2-5; a weak D match, TRBD1 (5 bases). The germline gives CDR1 SGHRS, CDR2 YFSETQ. The CDR3 extends over 14 amino acids. V was trimmed by 2 bases and J by 1 base, leaving 9 bases between them. Here the CDR3 DNA reads TGCGCCAGCAGCTTAGAGACAGCCCAAGAGACCCAGTACTTC. Residues: CASSLETAQETQYF.

The rearrangement joins TRBV19 to TRBJ1-6; the match to TRBD1 covers 8 bases. Germline assignment: CDR1 LNHDA and CDR2 SQIVND (reference sequence). The V and J ends lost 3 bases and 7 bases, in that order; junction bases with no gene match: 5. CDR3 length equals 15 residues. CDR3 loop: CASSIQGAGNSPLHF. CDR3 sequence (DNA): TGTGCCAGTAGTATCCAGGGGGCTGGAAATTCACCCCTCCACTTT.

This clone has a single count. The J gene is TRBJ2-3, the V gene TRBV2, with 7 bases that match TRBD1. Germline CDR1 SNHLY, CDR2 FYNNEI. This CDR3 has 16 amino acids. The trim removed 8 bases at V and 1 base at J, leaving 12 bases unmatched. CDR3 DNA: TGTGCCAGCCCTAAGACAGGGACCCGAGGCACAGATACGCAGTATTTT. This translates into CASPKTGTRGTDTQYF.

The chain uses TRBV5-6 and TRBJ2-7; maybe TRBD1 (5 bases). CDR1 is SGHDT, CDR2 YYEEEE, per germline. V gave up 0 bases and J gave up 2 bases, with 18 bases separating them. This CDR3 spans 17 amino acids. DNA of the CDR3: TGTGCCAGCAGCTTGGCCGTCGGGCGACAGCCACCCTACGAGCAGTACTTC. It encodes CASSLAVGRQPPYEQYF.

The chain carries TRBV5-4 and TRBJ2-5; 12 bases map to TRBD2. The J segment lost 5 bases and the V segment lost 7 bases, leaving 15 bases of the junction unmatched. The CDR3 has 17 residues. Germline lookup yields CDR1 SGHNT and CDR2 YYREEE (reference sequence). CDR3 loop: CASYLRGLAGPRETQYF. The CDR3 DNA reads as TGTGCCAGCTACTTGCGCGGACTAGCGGGACCGAGGGAGACCCAGTACTTC.

The rearrangement links TRBV11-2 to TRBJ1-3, with D uncertain. V was cut by 1 base and J by 0 bases, with 13 bases left in between. Per germline, CDR1 SGHAT and CDR2 FQNNGV. This CDR3 spans 17 amino acids. The CDR3 coding sequence is TGTGCCAGCAGCTTAGCCCGGGGTCGAAGCTCTGGAAACACCATATATTTT. Protein product: CASSLARGRSSGNTIYF.

The chain has TRBV2 and TRBJ2-3; weak D call: TRBD1 (6 bases). CDR3 size: 14 residues. V was clipped by 8 bases and J by 6 bases, with 18 bases between them. CDR1 SNHLY and CDR2 FYNNEI come from the germline V gene. The CDR3 bases are TGTGCCAGCGCCCCCTGGCAGGGGTCGGATACGCAGTATTTT. It yields the protein CASAPWQGSDTQYF.

This chain connects TRBV5-6 to TRBJ1-6; D possibly corresponds to TRBD1 (6 bases). Per the germline V gene, CDR1 is SGHDT and CDR2 is YYEEEE. V was trimmed by 4 bases and J by 10 bases, leaving 24 bases between them. The CDR3 has 17 amino acids. The DNA for the CDR3 is TGTGCCAGCAGCGTGCAATTTGGACAGCGTATGAACTCACCCCTCCACTTT. It yields the protein CASSVQFGQRMNSPLHF.

The V and J genes are TRBV6-4 and TRBJ2-5, with TRBD2 matching 8 bases. Trimming took 0 bases from V and 4 from J; bases not matched to a gene: 4. This CDR3 spans 15 amino acids. Germline CDR1 and CDR2: MRHNA and SNTAGT. In DNA, the CDR3 is TGTGCCAGCAGTGACTCGGCGGGGGGCAGAGAGACCCAGTACTTC. Translated: CASSDSAGGRETQYF.

The V and J genes are TRBV5-1 and TRBJ2-7; TRBD2 aligns across 9 bases. The germline V gene has CDR1 SGHRS and CDR2 YFSETQ. This CDR3 spans 12 amino acids. Trimming at V came to 4 bases and at J to 6 bases, leaving 2 bases not matched to a gene. CDR3 DNA sequence: TGCGCCAGCAGCCCGGGACTAGCCGAGCAGTACTTC. Encoded protein: CASSPGLAEQYF.

CDR3 protein: CASSFPGIGTGELFF. The CDR3 DNA reads as TGTGCCAGCAGCTTTCCAGGGATAGGCACCGGGGAGCTGTTTTTT. V gene TRBV7-9 combines with J gene TRBJ2-2; TRBD1 is a possible D gene (5 bases). Germline V CDR1 and CDR2: SEHNR, FQNEAQ (reference sequence). The CDR3 is 15 residues long. With 3 bases removed from V and 4 bases from J, the gap between germline ends came to 12 bases.

V is TRBV10-2 and J is TRBJ2-7, with 11 bases aligning to TRBD2. Unmatched junction bases numbered 11, after V lost 10 bases and J lost 3 bases. Germline lookup yields CDR1 WSHSY and CDR2 SAAADI. The CDR3 extends over 15 amino acids. In DNA form, the CDR3 reads TGCGCCATGCAGCGACTAGCGGGGAGCATCTACGAGCAGTACTTC. Translated: CAMQRLAGSIYEQYF.

This clone is a singleton in its sample. The chain carries TRBV28 and TRBJ1-6, with TRBD1 matching 7 bases. Germline V CDR1 and CDR2: MDHEN, SYDVKM. The V gene end was trimmed by 4 bases and the J gene end by 8 bases; junction bases not matched to a gene: 8. The CDR3 covers 15 residues. CDR3 nucleotides: TGTGCCAGCAGTTCCCCGGGACAGATTGATTCACCCCTCCACTTT. It encodes CASSSPGQIDSPLHF.

The V and J genes are TRBV6-6 and TRBJ2-7, with D perhaps TRBD1 (5 bases). The CDR3 is 13 amino acids. Germline CDR1 and CDR2: MNHNY and SVGAGI (reference sequence). V was cut by 6 bases and J by 5 bases, with 14 bases left in between. DNA of the CDR3: TGTGCCAGCAGCCCAGGGATTCCCGACGAGCAGTACTTC. This codes for CASSPGIPDEQYF.

This chain uses TRBV15 with TRBJ2-7; tentative D call: TRBD1 (5 bases). V gave up 1 base and J gave up 3 bases, with 16 bases separating them. CDR1 is LNHNV, CDR2 YYDKDF, per germline (reference sequence). The CDR3 covers 16 residues. CDR3 sequence: CATSRGKTGLRYEQYF. In DNA, the CDR3 is TGTGCCACCAGCAGAGGTAAAACAGGTTTACGCTACGAGCAGTACTTC.

V usage is TRBV9 and J usage is TRBJ1-2; D is possibly TRBD1 (5 bases). Germline V lookup: CDR1 SGDLS, CDR2 YYNGEE. This CDR3 has 13 residues. The V gene lost 4 bases and the J gene lost 6 bases, with 13 bases spanning the gap. Written as DNA, the CDR3 is TGTGCCAGCAGCTTTCTCACAGGCCATGGCTACACCTTC. Its protein product is CASSFLTGHGYTF.

The genes are TRBV5-4 and TRBJ2-5; 8 bases agree with TRBD2. Germline CDR1 reads SGHNT; CDR2 reads YYREEE (reference sequence). This CDR3 has 15 amino acids. V trimming: 0 bases; J trimming: 1 base; junction bases outside the gene matches: 2. CDR3 sequence (DNA): TGTGCCAGCAGCTTGGCGGGAGGGTCCCAAGAGACCCAGTACTTC. This sequence encodes CASSLAGGSQETQYF.

The chain combines TRBV5-4 with TRBJ1-3; TRBD1 aligns across 7 bases. The germline V gene encodes CDR1 SGHNT and CDR2 YYREEE (reference sequence). The CDR3 is made up of 15 amino acids. After removal of 3 bases from V and 7 bases from J, the junction contained 10 bases not matched to a gene. In DNA, the CDR3 is TGTGCCAGCAGCTCCGACCTGACAGGGATTAACACCATATATTTT. Translated, it gives CASSSDLTGINTIYF.

The rearrangement links TRBV28 to TRBJ1-6, with TRBD1 as a possible D gene (5 bases). Germline V lookup: CDR1 MDHEN, CDR2 SYDVKM. V was clipped by 7 bases and J by 9 bases, with 13 bases between them. The CDR3 length is 13 residues. The CDR3 reads CASIGTLGSPLHF. For the CDR3, the DNA is TGTGCCAGCATAGGGACTCTGGGTTCACCCCTCCACTTT.

The chain uses TRBV2 and TRBJ1-4; 7 bases line up with TRBD1. V dropped 9 bases and J dropped 3; count of bases not matched to a gene: 7. CDR3 size: 14 residues. The V gene's germline CDR1 is SNHLY and CDR2 FYNNEI. The CDR3 DNA is TGTGCCAGGGGTACAGGGGACGCTAATGAAAAACTGTTTTTT. It is translated as CARGTGDANEKLFF. The entire variable domain, with the rest obtained from reference TRBV2 and TRBJ1-4, is as follows: EPEVTQTPSHQVTQMGQEVILRCVPISNHLYFYWYRQILGQKVEFLVSFYNNEISEKSEIFDDQFSVERPDGSNFTLKIRSTKLEDSAMYFCARGTGDANEKLFFGSGTQLSVL.

The rearrangement uses TRBV7-9 and TRBJ2-7, with 7 nucleotides matching TRBD2. The CDR3 extends over 15 amino acids. The V and J ends lost 5 bases and 3 bases, in that order; junction bases with no gene match: 10. Per germline, CDR1 SEHNR and CDR2 FQNEAQ (reference sequence). In nucleotides, the CDR3 is TGTGCCAGCAGCCCCAGGCTCCGGGGGGTCTACGAGCAGTACTTC. Translation: CASSPRLRGVYEQYF.